The T cell receptor (beta chain) described here comes from a study of shared clonotypes between healthy human individuals. Study-level points and caveats: Sequencing depth was predicted to influence how clonotypes are shared among donors.

The V gene end was trimmed by 4 bases and the J gene end by 7 bases; junction bases not matched to a gene: 11. The CDR3 extends over 15 amino acids. The germline V gene encodes CDR1 SGHNT and CDR2 YYREEE (reference sequence). Per the original data handling: Because ImmunoSEQ provided only junction sequences with no quality scores, the filtering differed. The assay was immunoSEQ multiplex PCR, and TCRdb's table has in-frame clones only and misses some. D and trimming come from the DNA, and the V and J calls and clone size come from that table. The table includes approximately 2.4 million clones, 95% detected once. In the case of this clone: Its antigen is still unknown.

Donors were healthy HIV-negative adults without recently reported acute infections or vaccinations. Nashville, Tennessee was home to all donors, who were Caucasian adults. The sample consisted of naive CD4+ T cells sorted from blood. Subset given: CD45RA+ positively selected. The genes are TRBV5-4 and TRBJ2-1; 7 bases are shared with TRBD2. The TCR sequence derives from a man aged 18-30 years in good health. In nucleotides, the CDR3 is TGTGCCAGCAGCCCAGGACTAGTAGGTAGGAATGAGCAGTTCTTC. Protein product: CASSPGLVGRNEQFF.